This T cell receptor beta chain was sequenced during a study of T cells in Graves' hyperthyroidism and ophthalmopathy. Amplification targeted TCR beta CDR3 regions from RNA transcripts. The HTBI primer set was used in a first-round RT-PCR of the TCR CDR3. TCRdb reprocessed the multiplex PCR reads with MiXCR, giving one entry per CDR3 protein. The table shows hundreds of thousands of distinct CDR3 sequences, with over 15% occurring only once. CDR1 and CDR2 (germline): KGHSY, FQNENV. Trimming took off 3 bases at V and 8 bases at J, with 16 bases between the two ends. This CDR3 spans 14 amino acids. The sample comprised blood. This chain links TRBV16 with TRBJ1-1; D is undetermined. This TCR was recovered from a woman aged 18-35 years with Graves' hyperthyroidism. This chain's CDR3 is CASSQPGSFIEAFF. CDR3 sequence (DNA): TGTGCCAGCAGCCAGCCCGGCTCATTCATCGAAGCTTTCTTT.